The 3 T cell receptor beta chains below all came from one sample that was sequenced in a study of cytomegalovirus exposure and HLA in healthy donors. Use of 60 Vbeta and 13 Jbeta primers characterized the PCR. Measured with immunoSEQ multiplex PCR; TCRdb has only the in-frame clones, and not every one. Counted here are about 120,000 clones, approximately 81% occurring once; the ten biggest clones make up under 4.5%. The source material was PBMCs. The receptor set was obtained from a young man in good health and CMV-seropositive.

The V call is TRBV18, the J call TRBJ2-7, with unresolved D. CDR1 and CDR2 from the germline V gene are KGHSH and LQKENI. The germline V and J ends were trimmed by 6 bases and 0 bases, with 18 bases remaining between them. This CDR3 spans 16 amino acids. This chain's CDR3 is CASSQSSPGLSYEQYF. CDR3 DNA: TGTGCCAGCTCTCAAAGTTCACCGGGTCTCTCCTACGAGCAGTACTTC.

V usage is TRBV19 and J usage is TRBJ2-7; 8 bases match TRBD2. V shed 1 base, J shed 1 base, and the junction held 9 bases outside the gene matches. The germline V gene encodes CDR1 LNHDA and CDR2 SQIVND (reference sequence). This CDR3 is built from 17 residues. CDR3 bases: TGTGCCAGTAGTATAGCCGGGAGGGGCCCCCTTTCCTACGAGCAGTACTTC. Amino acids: CASSIAGRGPLSYEQYF.

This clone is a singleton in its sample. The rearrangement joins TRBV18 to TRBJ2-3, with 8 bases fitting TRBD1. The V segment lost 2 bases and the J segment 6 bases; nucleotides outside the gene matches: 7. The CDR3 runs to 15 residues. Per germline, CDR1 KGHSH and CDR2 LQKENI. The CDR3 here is CASSPNRQGLDTQYF. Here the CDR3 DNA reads TGTGCCAGCTCACCAAACCGACAGGGGTTGGATACGCAGTATTTT.